Listed below are T cell receptor beta chains from one sample, sequenced in a study of T cells in localized non-small cell lung cancer. Profiled with immunoSEQ multiplex PCR; TCRdb holds only in-frame clones, not every one. In the table there are 40,000 or so clones, approximately 86% of which are singletons. Sequencing was performed on peripheral blood, taken before any cancer treatment. The receptors were gathered from a man between 40 and 70 years old with stage I lung adenocarcinoma. Each CDR3 is given without its conserved first and last residue. Each record gives: J gene, V gene, CDR3 protein.

TRBJ2-7,TRBV11-2,ASSRSGSSYEQY
TRBJ2-7,TRBV4-1,ASSQFAGALYEQY
TRBJ1-2,TRBV9,ASSPRTVLTQDYT
TRBJ1-1,TRBV19,ASSAGPRRTEAF
TRBJ1-4,TRBV19,ASSIDRASEKLF
TRBJ1-4,TRBV5-4,ASSLSTNEKLF
TRBJ2-5,TRBV7-9,ASSLLPQETQY
TRBJ1-2,TRBV5-1,ASSLEAGEYGYT
TRBJ2-3,TRBV18,ASSPVVPTDTQY
TRBJ2-7,TRBV7-2,ASRHRGGSSYEQY
TRBJ2-6,TRBV10-3,AISAGTGADGANVLT
TRBJ2-5,TRBV27,ASRPTGGRRETQY
TRBJ2-3,TRBV4-2,ASSQESGGPTDTQY
TRBJ2-7,TRBV18,ASSPPGRRGDEQY
TRBJ2-7,TRBV19,ASSIGRDRLKNEQY
TRBJ1-3,TRBV19,ASSTWSDSGNTIY